This TCR beta chain was recovered during a study of blood T cell repertoires in COVID-19. Repertoires were generated with immunoSEQ multiplex PCR, while TCRdb's copy carries only in-frame clones and drops some. The data hold 20,000 to 25,000 clones, with about 90% observed a single time. Trimming pared 5 bases from V and 3 bases from J, leaving 17 bases between. CDR3 length: 15 amino acids. Looked up from germline, CDR1 is LNHDA and CDR2 is SQIVND (reference sequence). The sequenced material came from peripheral blood. This sequence originates from a woman of 80 years or more with active COVID-19. The chain joins TRBV19 to TRBJ2-7; perhaps TRBD2 as D (6 bases). The CDR3 loop is CASSSAGTDLYEQYF. Written as DNA, the CDR3 is TGTGCCAGTAGTTCGGCCGGGACTGACCTCTACGAGCAGTACTTC.